These 17 T cell receptor beta chains originate from one sample sequenced in a study of shared clonotypes between healthy human individuals. Assay: immunoSEQ multiplex PCR; the TCRdb copy retains only in-frame clones and omits some. The sample consists of approximately 400,000 clones, just over 95% of them appearing once. The sequenced sample consisted of memory CD8+ T cells sorted from blood. Sample subset: CD45RO+ cells pooled with CCR7-negative TemRA cells. The receptors were gathered from a man aged 25-40 years in good health.

The chain uses TRBV7-2 and TRBJ2-2; D possibly corresponds to TRBD2 (6 bases). From germline, CDR1 is SGHTA and CDR2 FQGNSA. The CDR3 totals 14 residues. The V end was cut by 5 bases, the J end by 1 base, with 8 bases between. The DNA for the CDR3 is TGTGCCAGCAGCCCGGGACTGAACACCGGGGAGCTGTTTTTT. Protein sequence: CASSPGLNTGELFF.

This clone was recorded only once. The V and J genes are TRBV5-1 and TRBJ2-2, with TRBD2 as a possible D gene (5 bases). Germline CDR1 SGHRS, CDR2 YFSETQ. This CDR3 comprises 11 residues. Trimming took off 7 bases at V and 6 bases at J, with 7 bases between the two ends. The CDR3 nucleotides are TGCGCCAGCGGGAGAGCCGGGGAGCTGTTTTTT. Translation: CASGRAGELFF.

In its sample, this clone was seen once. This rearrangement joins TRBV30 to TRBJ1-3; D is perhaps TRBD1 (6 bases). Germline-derived CDR1 and CDR2 are GTSNPN and SVGIG (reference sequence). Trimming removed 4 bases at V and 8 bases at J, with 18 bases between. This CDR3 contains 14 residues. The CDR3 sequence: CAWNPAGVIDTIYF. The CDR3 nucleotides read TGTGCCTGGAATCCTGCAGGGGTTATAGACACCATATATTTT.

The chain joins TRBV10-3 to TRBJ2-5; a weak D match, TRBD2 (6 bases). This CDR3 has 14 amino acids. The V and J ends lost 3 bases and 5 bases respectively, with 13 bases between them. Germline loops: CDR1 ENHRY, CDR2 SYGVKD. CDR3 protein: CAISDKTSSETQYF. DNA of the CDR3: TGTGCCATCAGTGATAAGACTAGTTCCGAGACCCAGTACTTC.

The chain employs TRBV6-1 and TRBJ2-7; the match to TRBD1 covers 9 bases. The V gene's germline CDR1 is MNHNS and CDR2 SASEGT. The ends lost 5 bases at V and 3 bases at J; junction bases unmatched: 5. The CDR3 totals 14 residues. Here the CDR3 reads CASSRTGDYYEQYF. The CDR3 DNA reads as TGTGCCAGCAGTCGGACAGGGGATTACTACGAGCAGTACTTC.

This sequence joins TRBV5-1 and TRBJ1-3; D is undetermined. Germline CDR1 is SGHRS and CDR2 is YFSETQ. The CDR3 is 14 residues long. V lost 2 bases to trimming and J lost 4 bases, with 10 bases between them. The CDR3 region has the DNA TGCGCCAGCAGCTTCGAAGGTTTGGGAAACACCATATATTTT. Protein: CASSFEGLGNTIYF.

This rearrangement joins TRBV11-2 to TRBJ2-3; the match to TRBD2 covers 13 bases. The V gene's germline CDR1 is SGHAT and CDR2 FQNNGV. V shed 8 bases, J shed 5 bases, and the junction held 7 bases outside the gene matches. This CDR3 spans 15 amino acids. The CDR3 is CASQGLAGRGDTQYF. The CDR3, as DNA: TGTGCCAGCCAGGGACTAGCGGGACGGGGAGATACGCAGTATTTT.

V is TRBV29-1 and J is TRBJ2-7, with TRBD1 identical over 7 bases. CDR3 length equals 12 residues. Germline CDR1 and CDR2: SQVTM and ANQGSEA. The junction had 0 bases not matched to a gene; V was cut back by 1 base and J by 3 bases. This CDR3 reads CSVEAGGYEQYF. CDR3 nucleotides: TGCAGCGTTGAAGCAGGGGGCTACGAGCAGTACTTC.

This clone showed up just once. V gene TRBV28 combines with J gene TRBJ2-4, with 9 nucleotides matching TRBD1. CDR3 length equals 20 residues. CDR1 is MDHEN and CDR2 is SYDVKM in the germline V gene. Losses at the gene ends were 6 bases for V and 0 bases for J; bases not matched to a gene: 18. DNA for the CDR3: TGTGCCAGCAGGCCTCATGAGTCCCGGGACAGGGAACTAGCCAAAAACATTCAGTACTTC. As protein: CASRPHESRDRELAKNIQYF.

This chain uses TRBV5-1 with TRBJ2-5; 7 positions match TRBD2. The V gene's germline CDR1 is SGHRS and CDR2 YFSETQ. The CDR3 runs to 13 residues. The ends lost 7 bases at V and 5 bases at J; junction bases unmatched: 8. CDR3 protein: CASGRGSEETQYF. The CDR3 DNA follows: TGCGCCAGCGGGCGGGGGAGTGAGGAGACCCAGTACTTC.

This sequence joins TRBV15 and TRBJ2-6, with D maybe TRBD2 (6 bases). The CDR3 consists of 17 residues. Deletions cut 3 bases from V and 0 bases from J, with 12 bases between. Germline-derived CDR1 and CDR2 are LNHNV and YYDKDF (reference sequence). The CDR3 DNA follows: TGTGCCACCAGCAGGCGCGGGGATGACTCTGGGGCCAACGTCCTGACTTTC. Translating gives CATSRRGDDSGANVLTF. The full variable domain, completed using reference TRBV15 and TRBJ2-6, is DAMVIQNPRYQVTQFGKPVTLSCSQTLNHNVMYWYQQKSSQAPKLLFHYYDKDFNNEADTPDNFQSRRPNTSFCFLDIRSPGLGDTAMYLCATSRRGDDSGANVLTFGAGSRLTVL.

V is TRBV6-5 and J is TRBJ1-5; 8 nucleotides agree with TRBD1. Losses at the gene ends were 6 bases for V and 4 bases for J; bases not matched to a gene: 8. The CDR3 sequence is 15 residues long. CDR1 and CDR2 (germline): MNHEY, SVGAGI. In nucleotides, the CDR3 is TGTGCCAGCAGAGTACAGGGGGGTCAAAATCAGCCCCAGCATTTT. It translates to CASRVQGGQNQPQHF.

This chain uses TRBV27 with TRBJ2-5; either TRBD1 or TRBD2 may fit D (6 bases each). V lost 0 bases, J lost 5 bases, and 10 bases lay in between. The V gene's germline CDR1 is MNHEY and CDR2 SMNVEV (reference sequence). The CDR3 covers 14 residues. As DNA, the CDR3 is TGTGCCAGCAGTTTATCGGGGGCGGGGGAGACCCAGTACTTC. Its translation is CASSLSGAGETQYF.

As to this clone: One end of the junction fails to match germline, which may point to a read error. V gene TRBV7-2 combines with J gene TRBJ2-3; D is possibly TRBD2 (6 bases). The length of the CDR3 is 14 residues. Germline V gene lookup returns CDR1 SGHTA and CDR2 FQGNSA. CDR3 sequence (DNA): TGTGCCAGCAGCTTAGCAACTAGCAGAGATACGCAGTATTTT. Translating gives CASSLATSRDTQYF.

The chain couples TRBV11-2 to TRBJ1-2, with D hard to call. The CDR3 is made up of 14 amino acids. Germline V gene data show CDR1 as SGHAT and CDR2 as FQNNGV. The V and J ends lost 2 bases and 7 bases respectively, with 14 bases between them. The CDR3 loop reads CASSLNHRYSGYTF. The CDR3 coding sequence is TGTGCCAGCAGCTTAAATCATCGGTATAGTGGCTACACCTTC. Combining the CDR3 with reference TRBV11-2 and TRBJ1-2 gives the whole variable domain EAGVAQSPRYKIIEKRQSVAFWCNPISGHATLYWYQQILGQGPKLLIQFQNNGVVDDSQLPKDRFSAERLKGVDSTLKIQPAKLEDSAVYLCASSLNHRYSGYTFGSGTRLTVV.

The genes are TRBV7-2 and TRBJ2-1, with 14 bases matching TRBD2. The CDR3 runs 16 residues. Unmatched junction bases numbered 11, after V lost 4 bases and J lost 12 bases. CDR1 is SGHTA, CDR2 FQGNSA, per germline. The CDR3 reads CASSSGLAGVSPAQFF. CDR3 sequence (DNA): TGTGCCAGCAGCTCGGGACTAGCGGGAGTATCCCCAGCGCAGTTCTTC. The variable domain in full, with the rest retrieved from reference TRBV7-2 and TRBJ2-1, is GAGVSQSPSNKVTEKGKDVELRCDPISGHTALYWYRQSLGQGLEFLIYFQGNSAPDKSGLPSDRFSAERTGGSVSTLTIQRTQQEDSAVYLCASSSGLAGVSPAQFFGPGTRLTVL.

The CDR3: CASSQDRYYNEQFF. Here the CDR3 DNA reads TGTGCCAGCAGCCAAGATAGGTATTACAATGAGCAGTTCTTC. The rearrangement links TRBV4-2 to TRBJ2-1; no definite D call. The CDR3 totals 14 residues. V was pared by 0 bases and J by 4 bases, with 7 bases between. Germline CDR1 reads LGHNA; CDR2 reads YNFKEQ.